The 19 T cell receptor beta chains reported below all come from one sample, sequenced in a study of regulatory T cells in long-lasting Graves disease. Time point: persistent/refractory GD, antithyroid drugs over 5 years with positive TRAb. The TCR library was made from RNA that had been extracted from PBMCs in TRIzol. The authors built TCR beta libraries using iRepertoire HTBI primers and Arm-PCR of CDR3 regions. TCRdb processed the multiplex PCR reads anew with MiXCR; each CDR3 protein has one entry. The sample holds about 470,000 distinct CDR3 sequences, around 20% seen once. Sequencing was performed on peripheral blood mononuclear cells (PBMCs), taken when the disease was refractory, from a patient treated with antithyroid drugs. The source of these receptors is a female donor with Graves disease.

This clonotype was picked up many times. This chain joins TRBV6-1 and TRBJ1-2; the D gene is possibly TRBD1 (6 bases). Germline-derived CDR1 and CDR2 are MNHNS and SASEGT. With 2 bases removed from V and 4 bases from J, the gap between germline ends came to 14 bases. This CDR3 is built from 15 residues. The chain's CDR3 is CASSETGTVIYGYTF. CDR3 bases: TGTGCCAGCAGTGAAACAGGGACGGTCATCTATGGCTACACCTTC.

This clonotype has ten or more counts. The chain carries TRBV6-5 and TRBJ2-7; TRBD1 matches 10 bases. V shed 2 bases and J 4 bases; nucleotides not matched to a gene: 14. This CDR3 contains 18 residues. Germline V gene lookup returns CDR1 MNHEY and CDR2 SVGAGI. CDR3 sequence (DNA): TGTGCCAGCAGTTACCTTTTATCACCGGGACAGGGGAAATACGAGCAGTACTTC. The encoded protein is CASSYLLSPGQGKYEQYF.

This clonotype came up many times. V is TRBV28 and J is TRBJ1-1; 8 bases align to TRBD1. The CDR3 consists of 16 residues. After removal of 1 base from V and 1 base from J, the junction contained 5 bases not matched to a gene. Germline V lookup: CDR1 MDHEN, CDR2 SYDVKM. The CDR3 spells CASSLSGGGGNTEAFF. CDR3 DNA: TGTGCCAGCAGTTTATCAGGGGGCGGCGGGAACACTGAAGCTTTCTTT.

This clonotype was picked up many times. This chain connects TRBV28 to TRBJ2-7, with D perhaps TRBD1 or TRBD2 (5 bases each). V dropped 3 bases and J dropped 4 bases, with 10 bases sitting between them. The CDR3 spans 13 residues. Looked up from germline, CDR1 is MDHEN and CDR2 is SYDVKM. CDR3 in DNA: TGTGCCAGCAGTTTCAGGGACCAGTACGAGCAGTACTTC. Translation gives CASSFRDQYEQYF.

This clonotype showed up just a few times. The gene calls are TRBV6-1 and TRBJ2-7; D may be TRBD1 or TRBD2 (5 bases each). Trimming took 7 bases from V and 6 from J, leaving 13 bases between them. Germline values: CDR1 MNHNS, CDR2 SASEGT. CDR3 length: 12 amino acids. CDR3 loop: CASKVGAGEQYF. In DNA, the CDR3 is TGTGCCAGCAAGGTCGGGGCCGGCGAGCAGTACTTC.

This clonotype showed up just a few times. This sequence joins TRBV28 and TRBJ2-1; the match to TRBD2 covers 10 bases. The CDR3 is 17 residues long. V gave up 1 base and J gave up 0 bases; unmatched junction bases: 3. The V gene's germline CDR1 is MDHEN and CDR2 SYDVKM. CDR3 sequence: CASSLFGLADSYNEQFF. Here the CDR3 DNA reads TGTGCCAGCAGTTTATTTGGACTAGCGGACTCCTACAATGAGCAGTTCTTC. Full variable domain (missing parts from reference TRBV28 and TRBJ2-1): DVKVTQSSRYLVKRTGEKVFLECVQDMDHENMFWYRQDPGLGLRLIYFSYDVKMKEKGDIPEGYSVSREKKERFSLILESASTNQTSMYLCASSLFGLADSYNEQFFGPGTRLTVL.

In this sample, this clonotype turned up a few times. The J gene is TRBJ2-7, the V gene TRBV24-1; D uncertain. Trimming cost V 5 bases and J 2 bases, with 6 bases left between them. Per the germline V gene, CDR1 is KGHDR and CDR2 is SFDVKD. This CDR3 contains 12 residues. The CDR3 DNA reads TGTGCCACCAGTGGAACAGCCTACGAGCAGTACTTC. It encodes CATSGTAYEQYF.

V gene TRBV5-1 combines with J gene TRBJ2-1; D is ambiguous. Germline CDR1 reads SGHRS; CDR2 reads YFSETQ. CDR3 size: 11 residues. Between the trimmed V and J ends, which lost 3 bases and 12 bases, there was a span of 10 bases. CDR3 DNA sequence: TGCGCCAGCAGCTCGGGCTACGGGCAGTTCTTC. This sequence encodes CASSSGYGQFF.

This clonotype was recorded at least ten times. CDR3 nucleotide sequence: TGTGCCAGCTCCCGACTGACGAACACTGAAGCTTTCTTT. This gives the protein CASSRLTNTEAFF. The genes are TRBV28 and TRBJ1-1; D remains ambiguous. The CDR3 covers 13 residues. Trimming removed 8 bases from V and 1 base from J, with 11 bases in between. The germline V gene encodes CDR1 MDHEN and CDR2 SYDVKM.

This clonotype was counted many times. J is TRBJ1-2 and V is TRBV30; D gene ambiguous. V lost 0 bases and J lost 2, with 7 bases in between. The CDR3 is made up of 13 amino acids. CDR1 is GTSNPN, CDR2 SVGIG, per germline (reference sequence). CDR3 DNA sequence: TGTGCCTGGAGTGTACGAGGGAACTATGGCTACACCTTC. Protein: CAWSVRGNYGYTF.

This clonotype has ten or more counts. This chain joins TRBV2 and TRBJ1-2; possible D gene TRBD1, 5 bases. The germline V gene has CDR1 SNHLY and CDR2 FYNNEI. This CDR3 contains 12 residues. V was pared by 7 bases and J by 5 bases, with 11 bases between. As DNA, the CDR3 is TGTGCCAGCACTCGGACAAGTTATGGCTACACCTTC. As protein: CASTRTSYGYTF.

This clonotype was seen at least ten times. This chain joins TRBV12-3 or TRBV12-4 and TRBJ1-4; D not resolved. Trimming removed 2 bases at V and 0 bases at J, with 7 bases between. CDR3 size: 15 residues. The chain's CDR3 is CASSLSRATNEKLFF. In nucleotides, the CDR3 is TGTGCCAGCAGTTTATCGAGGGCAACTAATGAAAAACTGTTTTTT.

This clonotype was counted a few times. Being one base from a much bigger clone, this may be a read error. The chain combines TRBV7-8 with TRBJ2-5, with 9 bases identical to TRBD1. The ends lost 5 bases at V and 5 bases at J; junction bases unmatched: 9. This CDR3 has 15 residues. Per germline, CDR1 SGHVS and CDR2 FQNEAQ. In DNA form, the CDR3 reads TGTGCCAGCAGCGTGCCGGGACAGGGCGGCGAGACCCAGTACTTC. This encodes CASSVPGQGGETQYF.

The J gene is TRBJ1-1, the V gene TRBV27, with TRBD1 identical over 9 bases. The length of the CDR3 is 16 residues. J gave up 4 bases and V 3 bases, and 9 bases lay outside the gene matches. Germline V gene data show CDR1 as MNHEY and CDR2 as SMNVEV (reference sequence). The CDR3 region is CASSFLQGARTTEAFF. CDR3 nucleotides: TGTGCCAGCAGTTTCCTACAGGGGGCTAGGACCACTGAAGCTTTCTTT.

Here the CDR3 reads CASSLAGAVTEAFF. The DNA of the CDR3 is TGTGCCAGCAGCTTAGCTGGGGCGGTCACTGAAGCTTTCTTT. The rearrangement links TRBV7-3 to TRBJ1-1; a possible D gene is TRBD1 (5 bases). Trimming pared 2 bases from V and 4 bases from J, leaving 11 bases between. In germline, CDR1 is SGHTA, CDR2 FQGTGA. The CDR3 sequence is 14 residues long.

The chain links TRBV2 to TRBJ1-1; weak D call: TRBD1 (6 bases). CDR1 SNHLY and CDR2 FYNNEI come from the germline V gene. This CDR3 comprises 18 residues. V was shortened by 5 bases and J by 0 bases, with 22 bases between the two germline ends. CDR3 sequence (DNA): TGTGCCAGCAGTCGATGGGAGGGGGGGCCAAGGATGAACACTGAAGCTTTCTTT. This encodes CASSRWEGGPRMNTEAFF.

V is TRBV19 and J is TRBJ2-1; weak D call: TRBD1 (5 bases). The length of the CDR3 is 13 residues. V was clipped by 2 bases and J by 8 bases, with 10 bases between them. From germline, CDR1 is LNHDA and CDR2 SQIVND (reference sequence). The CDR3 loop is CASSIRGVHEQFF. The CDR3 nucleotides read TGTGCCAGTAGTATAAGGGGCGTCCATGAGCAGTTCTTC. The full variable domain, completed using reference TRBV19 and TRBJ2-1, is DGGITQSPKYLFRKEGQNVTLSCEQNLNHDAMYWYRQDPGQGLRLIYYSQIVNDFQKGDIAEGYSVSREKKESFPLTVTSAQKNPTAFYLCASSIRGVHEQFFGPGTRLTVL.

The V gene is TRBV6-2 or TRBV6-3, the J gene TRBJ1-3; a weak D match, TRBD1 (5 bases). The CDR3 extends over 13 amino acids. V was trimmed by 0 bases and J by 8 bases, leaving 8 bases between them. The germline V gene encodes CDR1 MNHEY and CDR2 SVGEGT. The CDR3 loop is CASSYSGVHTIYF. For the CDR3, the DNA is TGTGCCAGCAGTTACTCGGGGGTACACACCATATATTTT.

In this sample, this clonotype turned up a few times. CDR3 in amino acids: CASRTRQGANNEQFF. CDR3 nucleotides: TGTGCCAGCAGAACCCGACAGGGGGCGAATAATGAGCAGTTCTTC. The chain is built from TRBV12-3 or TRBV12-4 and TRBJ2-1; 10 positions agree with TRBD1. The CDR3 covers 15 residues. The J segment lost 7 bases and the V segment lost 6 bases, leaving 9 bases of the junction unmatched.